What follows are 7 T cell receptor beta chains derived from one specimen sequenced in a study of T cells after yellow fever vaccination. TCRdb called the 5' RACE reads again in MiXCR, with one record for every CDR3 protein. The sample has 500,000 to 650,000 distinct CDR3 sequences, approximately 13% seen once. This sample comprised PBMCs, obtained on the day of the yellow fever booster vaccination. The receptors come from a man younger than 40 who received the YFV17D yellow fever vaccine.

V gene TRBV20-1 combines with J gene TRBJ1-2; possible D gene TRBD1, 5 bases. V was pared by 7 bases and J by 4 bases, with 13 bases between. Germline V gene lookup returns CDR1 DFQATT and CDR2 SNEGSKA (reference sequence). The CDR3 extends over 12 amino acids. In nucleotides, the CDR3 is TGCAGTGTGAGGGATGGGGGCTATGGCTACACCTTC. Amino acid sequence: CSVRDGGYGYTF.

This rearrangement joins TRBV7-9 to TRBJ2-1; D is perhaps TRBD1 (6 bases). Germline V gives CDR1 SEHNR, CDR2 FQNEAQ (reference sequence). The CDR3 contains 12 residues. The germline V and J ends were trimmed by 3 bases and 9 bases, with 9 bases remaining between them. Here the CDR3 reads CASSFLGGEQFF. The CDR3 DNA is TGTGCCAGCAGCTTTTTAGGGGGTGAGCAGTTCTTC. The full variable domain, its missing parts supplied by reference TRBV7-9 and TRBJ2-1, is DTGVSQNPRHKITKRGQNVTFRCDPISEHNRLYWYRQTLGQGPEFLTYFQNEAQLEKSRLLSDRFSAERPKGSFSTLEIQRTEQGDSAMYLCASSFLGGEQFFGPGTRLTVL.

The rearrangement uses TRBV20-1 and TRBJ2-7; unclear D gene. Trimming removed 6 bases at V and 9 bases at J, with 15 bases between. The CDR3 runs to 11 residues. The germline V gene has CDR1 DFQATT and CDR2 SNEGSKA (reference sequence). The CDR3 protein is CSASDPLAQYF. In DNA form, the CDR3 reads TGCAGTGCCAGCGACCCCCTCGCGCAGTACTTC.

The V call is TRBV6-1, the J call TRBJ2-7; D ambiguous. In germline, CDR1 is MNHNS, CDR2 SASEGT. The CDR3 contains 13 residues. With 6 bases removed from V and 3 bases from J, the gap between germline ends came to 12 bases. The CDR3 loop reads CASRRRPFYEQYF. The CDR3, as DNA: TGTGCCAGCAGAAGAAGGCCTTTCTACGAGCAGTACTTC.

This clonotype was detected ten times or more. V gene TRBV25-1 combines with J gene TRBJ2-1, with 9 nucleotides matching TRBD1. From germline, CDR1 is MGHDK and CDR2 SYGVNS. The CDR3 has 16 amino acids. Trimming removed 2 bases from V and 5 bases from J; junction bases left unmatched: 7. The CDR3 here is CASSEARTGAHNEQFF. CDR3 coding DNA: TGTGCCAGCAGTGAAGCCCGGACAGGGGCCCACAATGAGCAGTTCTTC. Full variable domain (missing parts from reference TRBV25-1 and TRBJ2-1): EADIYQTPRYLVIGTGKKITLECSQTMGHDKMYWYQQDPGMELHLIHYSYGVNSTEKGDLSSESTVSRIRTEHFPLTLESARPSHTSQYLCASSEARTGAHNEQFFGPGTRLTVL.

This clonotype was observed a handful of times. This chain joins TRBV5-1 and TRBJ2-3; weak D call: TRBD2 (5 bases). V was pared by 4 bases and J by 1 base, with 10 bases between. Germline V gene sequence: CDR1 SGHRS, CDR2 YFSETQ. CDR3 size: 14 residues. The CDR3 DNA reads TGCGCCAGCAGCCACGAGAGGGGCACAGATACGCAGTATTTT. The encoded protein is CASSHERGTDTQYF.

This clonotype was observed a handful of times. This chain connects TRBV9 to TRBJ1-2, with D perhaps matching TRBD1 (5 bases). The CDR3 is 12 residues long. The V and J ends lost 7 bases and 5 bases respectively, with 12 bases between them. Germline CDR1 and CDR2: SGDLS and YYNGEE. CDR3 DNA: TGTGCCAGCCACGGGACCGAGTATGGCTACACCTTC. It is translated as CASHGTEYGYTF.